This entry features one TCR delta chain sequence. Its specificity is not known. The sorted cells were CD3+ Vdelta1+ Vdelta2- thymocytes from alphabeta-depleted thymus. RNA was extracted from the cells and then reverse transcribed. Multiplex PCR used pooled V-gene forward primers and a constant-region reverse primer to amplify CDR3s. TCRdb re-processed the multiplex PCR reads using CATT. The sample holds about 25,000 delta-chain clones, more than 6.5% seen once. These data originate in a study of Vδ1+ human thymocytes. Study results and limitations: Thymic TRG and TRD repertoires appeared highly polyclonal, with Gaussian CDR3 length distributions. Thymic delta-chain repertoires held roughly 18% Vdelta2 sequences and few Vdelta3, despite high sort purity.

CDR1 is TSWWSYY and CDR2 is QGS in the germline V gene. This CDR3 has 19 amino acids. The V end lost 6 bases, the J end lost 10 bases, and 36 bases lay between the germline ends. The sequenced sample consisted of Vdelta1+ gamma-delta thymocytes from the thymus. The subset was: FACS-sorted CD3+ TCRalphabeta- TCRVdelta1+ TCRVdelta2- thymocytes. The gene calls are TRDV1 and TRDJ1, with D unclear. The source is a girl less than two years old who had congenital heart surgery. The CDR3 nucleotides are TGTGCTCTTGGAGTCCACCGACGCGGCGCGTTCACACCGTTTGGTGGACTCATCTTT. Amino acid sequence: CALGVHRRGAFTPFGGLIF.